Listed here are 3 T cell receptor delta chains from one sample, sequenced in a study of gamma-delta chains in newborns, infants, children. TCRdb re-identified clones in the reads via CATT. The sample comprises roughly 7,900 delta-chain clones, 1.6% of which are singletons, and under 9.5% rests with the top ten. The sample comprised blood. These receptors were collected from a child who was a newborn, infant or young child, either healthy, febrile or measles-vaccinated (not recorded which).

The sample holds a few counts of this clone. TCRdb attributes to this sequence the protein of a much larger clone, which differs from the DNA translation at residue 12; a read error is likely, and the protein displayed is translated from the DNA. This chain links TRDV2 with TRDJ3, with 11 positions matching TRDD3. Germline V gives CDR1 GEAIGNYY, CDR2 EKD. This CDR3 spans 19 amino acids. The CDR3 reads CACDTVLGDNSRDTRQMFF. The CDR3 DNA reads TGTGCCTGTGACACCGTACTGGGGGATAACTCCCGGGACACCCGACAGATGTTTTTC.

Points on this clone: Other DNA variants within this sample encode the same CDR3. The V call is TRDV1, the J call TRDJ1, with 11 positions matching TRDD3. This CDR3 spans 16 amino acids. CDR1 is TSWWSYY, CDR2 QGS, per germline. Trimming at V came to 0 bases and at J to 8 bases, leaving 8 bases not matched to a gene. The DNA for the CDR3 is TGTGCTCTTGGGGAACTAGTGGGGGATACGCGGGGCAAACTCATCTTT. Protein sequence: CALGELVGDTRGKLIF.

The chain is built from TRDV2 and TRDJ1; D gene uncertain. V lost 0 bases to trimming and J lost 5 bases, with 12 bases between them. Germline V lookup: CDR1 GEAIGNYY, CDR2 EKD. This CDR3 spans 14 amino acids. The CDR3: CACDTGPLTDKLIF. The CDR3 DNA reads TGTGCCTGTGACACCGGTCCCCTGACTGATAAACTCATCTTT.